Listed below are T cell receptor beta chains from one sample, sequenced in a study of beta chain features in type 1 diabetes. TCRdb's copy holds only in-frame clones and misses some; the assay was immunoSEQ multiplex PCR. The sample consists of about 160,000 clones, around 9.7% of them appearing once. The material sequenced was central memory CD4+ T cells from blood. These receptors all stem from a woman aged 25 to 45 with type 1 diabetes. Each CDR3 is given with its conserved first and last residue. The D gene is left open where the match is weak. Size is omitted from some rows. Given values are once, few, many or a class for expanded clones.

clone_size,v_call,d_call,j_call,cdr3_length,cdr3_nt,cdr3_aa
.,TRBV28,.,TRBJ1-3,15,TGTGCCAGCAGTTTGTACAGCAGCTCTGGAAACACCATATATTTT,CASSLYSSSGNTIYF
.,TRBV30,TRBD2,TRBJ2-1,13,TGTGCCTGGCGTAGCGGGAACTACAATGAGCAGTTCTTC,CAWRSGNYNEQFF
.,TRBV7-9,TRBD1,TRBJ1-1,14,TGTGCCAGCAGCTTAGCCGAGGGACAGGGTGAAGCTTTCTTT,CASSLAEGQGEAFF
few,TRBV5-1,TRBD1,TRBJ2-7,14,TGCGCCAGCAGCTTAAGGACAGGGCCAGACGAGCAGTACTTC,CASSLRTGPDEQYF
once,TRBV10-3,TRBD2,TRBJ2-5,13,TGTGCCATCAGCGGGGCGGGAGGAGAGACCCAGTACTTC,CAISGAGGETQYF
.,TRBV19,TRBD1,TRBJ1-2,15,TGTGCCAGTAGTAGACAGGGGAATTCTAACTATGGCTACACCTTC,CASSRQGNSNYGYTF
few,TRBV30,TRBD1,TRBJ2-1,12,TGTGCCTGGGACAGGGGGTACAATGAGCAGTTCTTC,CAWDRGYNEQFF
many,TRBV27,.,TRBJ2-7,14,TGTGCCAGCACTAGGGGCCGCGGTTTCTACGAGCAGTACTTC,CASTRGRGFYEQYF
few,TRBV11-2,TRBD1,TRBJ2-2,15,TGTGCCAGCAGGTCGACAGGGTTTGGCACCGGGGAGCTGTTTTTT,CASRSTGFGTGELFF
.,TRBV7-2,.,TRBJ2-1,15,TGTGCCAGCAGCTTAATGGCAGGCCCCTACAATGAGCAGTTCTTC,CASSLMAGPYNEQFF
few,TRBV27,.,TRBJ2-4,14,TGTGCCAGCTCCCCGGGAGTGGGCAAAAACATTCAGTACTTC,CASSPGVGKNIQYF
few,TRBV30,.,TRBJ2-5,12,TGTGCCTGGAGCTTGGGCCGGGAGACCCAGTACTTC,CAWSLGRETQYF
.,TRBV10-3,TRBD1,TRBJ2-3,17,TGTGCCATCTCGATCCCCGCAGGACAGGGAGATACAGATACGCAGTATTTT,CAISIPAGQGDTDTQYF
.,TRBV30,TRBD1,TRBJ1-5,15,TGTGCCTGGAGGGACCGGGACAGGGGCAATCAGCCCCAGCATTTT,CAWRDRDRGNQPQHF
.,TRBV18,TRBD2,TRBJ2-1,14,TGTGCCAGCTCACGAGACGGGAGGGACAATGAGCAGTTCTTC,CASSRDGRDNEQFF
.,TRBV28,.,TRBJ1-4,15,TGTGCCAGCAGTCCCCAAAAGGGAGGCGGGGAAAAACTGTTTTTT,CASSPQKGGGEKLFF
.,TRBV18,.,TRBJ2-7,14,TGTGCCAGCTCACCACCGAACAGGGACTACGAGCAGTACTTC,CASSPPNRDYEQYF
few,TRBV5-1,TRBD2,TRBJ2-3,17,TGCGCCAGCAGCACGGGACTAGCGGGAGCGAGGACAGATACGCAGTATTTT,CASSTGLAGARTDTQYF
few,TRBV2,TRBD2,TRBJ2-1,14,TGTGCCAGCACGAGGCTAGCGGGAGGCAATGAGCAGTTCTTC,CASTRLAGGNEQFF
.,TRBV19,TRBD2,TRBJ2-5,13,TGTGCCAGTAGTTCCTCTAGCGGAGAGACCCAGTACTTC,CASSSSSGETQYF
few,TRBV19,.,TRBJ1-5,13,TGTGCCAGCACAAGACAGGCTAATCAGCCCCAGCATTTT,CASTRQANQPQHF
few,TRBV5-6,.,TRBJ1-2,13,TGTGCCAGCAGCTTCAGAGGGTTCGGGGGCTACACCTTC,CASSFRGFGGYTF
.,TRBV5-1,TRBD1,TRBJ2-7,15,TGCGCCAGCAGCCTACAGGGGGCGCGGAACAACGAGCAGTACTTC,CASSLQGARNNEQYF
.,TRBV7-3,.,TRBJ2-5,16,TGTGCCAGCAGCTTAAGCCCCCCTGCGCTCGGGGAGACCCAGTACTTC,CASSLSPPALGETQYF
.,TRBV5-4,.,TRBJ2-1,13,TGTGCCAGCAGCCGGGAGTGGGGCAATGAGCAGTTCTTC,CASSREWGNEQFF